This T cell receptor (beta chain) was captured in a study of blood T cells in healthy people across ages. A second about 7 to 12 cycle PCR used barcoded and J-beta primers. TCRdb re-called the 5' RACE reads with MiXCR, one entry per CDR3 protein. Seen here are some 320,000 distinct CDR3 sequences, roughly 26% observed once, and the top ten hold approximately 29%. Donors each provided 8 to 10 milliliters of peripheral blood. The amount of total RNA extracted per sample was at least 5.5 micrograms. The length of the CDR3 is 14 residues. Germline assignment: CDR1 KGHSH and CDR2 LQKENI. The V gene lost 3 bases and the J gene lost 1 base, with 8 bases spanning the gap.

The source of this sequence is a woman in her seventies in good health. Sequences were obtained from blood. This chain uses TRBV18 with TRBJ2-3; no reliable D call. CDR3 sequence (DNA): TGTGCCAGCTCACCCGTGAGCGGCACAGATACGCAGTATTTT. This sequence encodes CASSPVSGTDTQYF.